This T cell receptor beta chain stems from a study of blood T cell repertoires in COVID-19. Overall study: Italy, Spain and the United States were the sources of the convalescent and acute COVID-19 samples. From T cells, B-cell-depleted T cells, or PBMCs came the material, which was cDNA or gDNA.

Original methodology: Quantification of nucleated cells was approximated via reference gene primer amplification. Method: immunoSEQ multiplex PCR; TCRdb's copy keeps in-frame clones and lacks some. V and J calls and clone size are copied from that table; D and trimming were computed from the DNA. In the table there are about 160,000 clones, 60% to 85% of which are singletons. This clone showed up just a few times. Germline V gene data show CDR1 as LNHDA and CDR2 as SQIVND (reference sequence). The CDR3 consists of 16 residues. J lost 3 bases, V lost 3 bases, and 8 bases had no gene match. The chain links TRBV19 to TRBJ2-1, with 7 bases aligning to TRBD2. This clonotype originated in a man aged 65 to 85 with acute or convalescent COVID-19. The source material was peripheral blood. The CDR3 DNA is TGTGCCAGTAGTATTAGTGGGGGGGATCTCTACAATGAGCAGTTCTTC. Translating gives CASSISGGDLYNEQFF.